The 24 T cell receptor beta chains below were found in one sample sequenced in a study of blood T cells in healthy people across ages. The authors ran a second PCR of about 6 to 11 cycles using a sample-barcoded 5' primer and a J-beta primer mix. TCRdb reanalysed the 5' RACE reads using MiXCR and keeps one entry per CDR3 protein. The repertoire consists of about 780,000 distinct CDR3 sequences, with 35% to 60% occurring once and the leading ten covering 15% to 20%. Material: blood. The receptors were gathered from an elderly man in good health.

Only a few counts were recorded for this clonotype. The gene calls are TRBV24-1 and TRBJ2-1; 10 bases are a match to TRBD1. V gave up 1 base and J gave up 7 bases; unmatched junction bases: 6. The CDR3 loop spans 16 amino acids. The germline gives CDR1 KGHDR, CDR2 SFDVKD. The CDR3 spells CATSDFLGTGVNEQFF. CDR3 nucleotides: TGTGCCACCAGTGATTTTCTGGGGACAGGGGTGAATGAGCAGTTCTTC.

This clonotype has more than one count but fewer than ten. The chain couples TRBV7-3 to TRBJ1-1, with TRBD1 matching over 10 bases. Germline-derived CDR1 and CDR2 are SGHTA and FQGTGA. The CDR3 is 13 amino acids. V was clipped by 3 bases and J by 6 bases; unmatched bases: 1. CDR3 amino acids: CASSLDRGSEAFF. CDR3 nucleotide sequence: TGTGCCAGCAGCTTGGACAGGGGGTCTGAAGCTTTCTTT.

The chain has TRBV12-3 or TRBV12-4 and TRBJ2-7; the D gene could be TRBD1 or TRBD2 (5 bases each). V was shortened by 2 bases and J by 6 bases, with 14 bases between the two germline ends. This CDR3 comprises 14 residues. Written as DNA, the CDR3 is TGTGCCAGCAGTTTATCGGGGCAGGGTGCCGAGCAGTACTTC. Translation gives CASSLSGQGAEQYF.

This clonotype was counted only a few times. V gene TRBV27 combines with J gene TRBJ2-3; 10 bases are shared with TRBD1. J gave up 5 bases and V 8 bases, and 13 bases lay outside the gene matches. Germline CDR1 reads MNHEY; CDR2 reads SMNVEV (reference sequence). The CDR3 contains 16 residues. The CDR3 DNA sequence: TGTGCCAGCTCCAAACAGGGACAGGGGATCCGAGATACGCAGTATTTT. It specifies CASSKQGQGIRDTQYF.

The rearrangement joins TRBV6-6 to TRBJ1-5, with D tentatively TRBD1 (6 bases). The CDR3 loop spans 13 amino acids. The V and J ends lost 10 bases and 4 bases respectively, with 14 bases between them. Germline V CDR1 and CDR2: MNHNY, SVGAGI (reference sequence). CDR3 coding DNA: TGTGCCAAACTAGGGGGTCTTAATCAGCCCCAGCATTTT. It specifies CAKLGGLNQPQHF.

The rearrangement links TRBV14 to TRBJ2-7; a possible D gene is TRBD2 (5 bases). CDR1 is SGHDN and CDR2 is FVKESK in the germline V gene. The length of the CDR3 is 14 residues. Trimming left V 5 bases short and J 0 bases short, with 11 bases between. The chain's CDR3 is CASSEGGYSYEQYF. As DNA, the CDR3 is TGTGCCAGCAGCGAGGGTGGATACTCCTACGAGCAGTACTTC.

This clonotype has a count of ten or more. The chain employs TRBV4-3 and TRBJ2-7; perhaps TRBD1 as D (5 bases). The V gene lost 1 base and the J gene lost 0 bases, with 10 bases spanning the gap. CDR1 and CDR2 from the germline V gene are LGHNA and YSLEER. The CDR3 spans 15 residues. The CDR3 sequence: CASSQADSSSYEQYF. The CDR3 DNA reads TGCGCCAGCAGCCAAGCCGACAGTAGCTCCTACGAGCAGTACTTC.

Comment on this clonotype: Relative to the germline gene, one junction end is altered; a read error may explain this. CDR3 sequence (DNA): TGCAGCGTAGAAGAGCTAGCGGGAGTGGAGCAGTTCTTC. Its protein is CSVEELAGVEQFF. The chain combines TRBV29-1 with TRBJ2-1; 10 bases are shared with TRBD2. This CDR3 has 13 residues. Germline lookup yields CDR1 SQVTM and CDR2 ANQGSEA.

This chain uses TRBV2 with TRBJ2-3, with D uncertain. Germline lookup yields CDR1 SNHLY and CDR2 FYNNEI. Deletions cut 4 bases from V and 0 bases from J, with 8 bases between. The length of the CDR3 is 14 residues. CDR3 region: CASSADASTDTQYF. The CDR3 coding sequence is TGTGCCAGCAGTGCAGATGCCAGCACAGATACGCAGTATTTT.

This chain uses TRBV7-8 with TRBJ2-5, with D perhaps being TRBD1 or TRBD2 (6 bases each). Germline V gene sequence: CDR1 SGHVS, CDR2 FQNEAQ. The CDR3 has 14 residues. Trimming removed 5 bases from V and 4 bases from J, with 14 bases in between. The CDR3 protein is CASSVGGRGETQYF. The CDR3 DNA sequence: TGTGCCAGCAGCGTAGGGGGGCGGGGAGAGACCCAGTACTTC.

There are a few counts of this clonotype. The V gene is TRBV7-2, the J gene TRBJ1-2; D remains unclear. The V end was cut by 1 base, the J end by 8 bases, with 11 bases between. CDR1 and CDR2 from the germline V gene are SGHTA and FQGNSA. This CDR3 is built from 13 residues. The CDR3 here is CASSLGELKGYTF. DNA of the CDR3: TGTGCCAGCAGCTTAGGTGAACTTAAGGGCTACACCTTC.

The CDR3 nucleotides read TGTGCCAGCAGCCAAGACCCGCGGGAGTATTCCGAGCAGTACTTC. Its protein product is CASSQDPREYSEQYF. The chain uses TRBV3-1 and TRBJ2-5; 7 positions match TRBD2. The J call is uncertain, as TRBJ2-7 better fits the DNA end. The CDR3 sequence is 15 residues long. Germline values: CDR1 LGHDT, CDR2 YNNKEL (reference sequence).

This chain connects TRBV20-1 to TRBJ2-4; D is unclear. Germline lookup yields CDR1 DFQATT and CDR2 SNEGSKA (reference sequence). There are 14 residues in the CDR3. Trimming took 5 bases from V and 0 from J, leaving 11 bases between them. The chain's CDR3 is CSARTDGAKNIQYF. The CDR3 DNA reads TGCAGTGCTCGGACCGATGGAGCCAAAAACATTCAGTACTTC.

This chain joins TRBV3-1 and TRBJ2-5; D remains ambiguous. CDR1 and CDR2 from the germline V gene are LGHDT and YNNKEL (reference sequence). This CDR3 has 13 residues. Trimming took 2 bases from V and 5 from J, leaving 9 bases between them. The CDR3 nucleotides read TGTGCCAGCAGCCAAATGGGGTGGGAGACCCAGTACTTC. Encoded protein: CASSQMGWETQYF.

With regard to this clonotype: The junction does not match germline at one end; this may be a read error. The rearrangement uses TRBV9 and TRBJ1-6; D perhaps matches TRBD1 (6 bases). The germline gives CDR1 SGDLS, CDR2 YYNGEE. CDR3 length: 14 amino acids. The DNA for the CDR3 is TGTGCCAGCAGCGCCCGGGACACGGCTTCACCCCCCCACTTT. Translation gives CASSARDTASPPHF.

The gene calls are TRBV12-3 or TRBV12-4 and TRBJ1-1; 7 bases match TRBD1. J was trimmed by 1 base and V by 7 bases; bases with no gene match: 6. The CDR3 has 14 residues. The CDR3 nucleotides are TGTGCCAGCACGCCTAACAGGGGGAACACTGAAGCTTTCTTT. This gives the protein CASTPNRGNTEAFF.

This clonotype has a handful of counts. V usage is TRBV7-2 and J usage is TRBJ2-3; 7 bases align to TRBD2. Germline assignment: CDR1 SGHTA and CDR2 FQGNSA. The CDR3 totals 14 residues. With V trimmed by 5 bases and J by 2 bases, 4 bases remained unmatched. The CDR3 region has the DNA TGTGCCAGCAGCCTCAGCGGGGTCACAGATACGCAGTATTTT. Its translation: CASSLSGVTDTQYF.

This clonotype was seen a single time. V is TRBV20-1 and J is TRBJ1-5; TRBD1 matches at 11 bases. The germline V gene has CDR1 DFQATT and CDR2 SNEGSKA (reference sequence). V was pared by 8 bases and J by 6 bases, with 6 bases of the junction left unmatched. This CDR3 comprises 13 residues. The CDR3 DNA reads as TGCAGTTCACGGGACAGGGGGAGTCAGCCCCAGCATTTT. It yields the protein CSSRDRGSQPQHF.

This clonotype was counted at least ten times. The genes are TRBV11-1 and TRBJ2-3; tentatively, D is TRBD1 (5 bases). The length of the CDR3 is 15 residues. V lost 4 bases to trimming and J lost 2 bases, with 13 bases between them. CDR1 and CDR2 from the germline V gene are SGHAT and FQDESV (reference sequence). The CDR3: CASSSRTRTTDTQYF. In DNA form, the CDR3 reads TGTGCCAGCAGCTCGCGGACACGTACCACAGATACGCAGTATTTT.

The CDR3 loop reads CASSQALTDTQYF. CDR3 in DNA: TGTGCCAGCAGCCAGGCCCTTACAGATACGCAGTATTTT. The gene calls are TRBV14 and TRBJ2-3; D remains ambiguous. Per the germline V gene, CDR1 is SGHDN and CDR2 is FVKESK. Trimming took off 3 bases at V and 3 bases at J, with 7 bases between the two ends. The CDR3 length is 13 residues. Based on the CDR3 plus reference TRBV14 and TRBJ2-3, the full variable domain is EAGVTQFPSHSVIEKGQTVTLRCDPISGHDNLYWYRRVMGKEIKFLLHFVKESKQDESGMPNNRFLAERTGGTYSTLKVQPAELEDSGVYFCASSQALTDTQYFGPGTRLTVL.

This clonotype was detected only a few times. CDR3 sequence reads: CSARDLAGGPNEQFF. CDR3 nucleotide sequence: TGCAGTGCTAGAGATCTGGCGGGAGGGCCCAATGAGCAGTTCTTC. The chain is built from TRBV20-1 and TRBJ2-1, with 9 bases identical to TRBD2. V gave up 0 bases and J gave up 6 bases; unmatched junction bases: 6. The V gene's germline CDR1 is DFQATT and CDR2 SNEGSKA (reference sequence). The CDR3 is 15 residues long.

The V and J genes are TRBV7-9 and TRBJ2-1, with D possibly being TRBD1 (5 bases). The CDR3 has 17 amino acids. In germline, CDR1 is SEHNR, CDR2 FQNEAQ (reference sequence). Trimming left V 4 bases short and J 2 bases short, with 18 bases between. CDR3 sequence reads: CASSSLDPGQTYNEQFF. Here the CDR3 DNA reads TGTGCCAGCAGCTCCCTGGATCCCGGACAAACCTACAATGAGCAGTTCTTC.

The chain uses TRBV24-1 and TRBJ2-1, with 8 bases lining up with TRBD1. TRBJ2-7 explains the end of the DNA better; the J call may be wrong. Looked up from germline, CDR1 is KGHDR and CDR2 is SFDVKD. The CDR3 spans 17 residues. CDR3: CATSKSLQQGVYNEQYF. DNA of the CDR3: TGTGCCACCAGTAAATCTTTACAACAGGGGGTCTACAATGAGCAGTACTTC.

This clonotype has only one observation. The V gene is TRBV20-1, the J gene TRBJ2-3; TRBD2 agrees at 7 bases. The V and J ends lost 3 bases and 2 bases, in that order; junction bases with no gene match: 5. Germline V gives CDR1 DFQATT, CDR2 SNEGSKA (reference sequence). The CDR3 has 14 amino acids. CDR3 sequence reads: CSARERGYTDTQYF. Written as DNA, the CDR3 is TGCAGTGCTAGGGAGCGGGGCTACACAGATACGCAGTATTTT.